The subject of this entry is one TCR beta chain. Trimming removed 5 bases from V and 5 bases from J, with 12 bases in between. The CDR3 has 13 amino acids. Germline V gene lookup returns CDR1 SGHTA and CDR2 FQGTGA. These data come from a study of blood T cell repertoires in COVID-19. Study context: Collection of acute and convalescent COVID-19 samples took place in the United States, Italy and Spain. Sources were T cells, B-cell-depleted T cells, or PBMCs; the material itself was cDNA or gDNA.

Per the study methods: Estimation of nucleated cell counts was performed using reference gene primer amplification. Libraries were prepared by immunoSEQ multiplex PCR; TCRdb keeps only in-frame clonotypes and omits some of them. The V and J calls and the clone size are those of that table, but D and trimming were determined from the DNA. Altogether 50,000 to 65,000 clones are present, 85% being singletons, with the ten largest covering approximately 5%. Sequenced input: peripheral blood. This TCR was recovered from a middle-aged man with active COVID-19. The chain employs TRBV7-3 and TRBJ2-5; perhaps TRBD2 as D (5 bases). The CDR3 spells CASSRGSQETQYF. The CDR3 DNA reads TGTGCCAGCAGCCGGGGTAGTCAGGAGACCCAGTACTTC.